This TCR beta chain is from a study of T cells after posttransplantation cyclophosphamide. General study results and limits: Later blood repertoires were often dominated by clones from the donor CD8+ memory compartment. Tissue-infiltrating T cells from skin or gut overlapped little with blood T cells. After PTCy, TRB diversity resembled that of CNI/methotrexate controls.

The method was immunoSEQ multiplex PCR; TCRdb's version includes in-frame clones alone and lacks a portion of them. The sample has approximately 5,400 clones, none seen only once. Busulfan-fludarabine conditioning, marrow transplant, and cyclophosphamide on days +3 and +4 were administered. This clone showed up just a few times. Its specificity is unknown. One end of the junction does not line up with germline, which may come from a read error. This CDR3 spans 14 amino acids. Germline V CDR1 and CDR2: MRHNA, SNTAGT. This chain joins TRBV6-4 and TRBJ1-1; 7 bases align to TRBD1. Sequencing used PBMCs, obtained approximately 400 days after allogeneic stem cell transplant with posttransplant cyclophosphamide. This sequence was found in a male patient in his sixties who received an allogeneic stem cell transplant from a related donor, was CMV-positive, and had acute GVHD only. The T cells may partly be graft donor cells. CDR3 sequence: CVSSEDRWNTEAFF. CDR3 DNA: TGTGTCAGCAGTGAGGACAGGTGGAACACTGAAGCTTTCTTT.